This entry lists 15 T cell receptor beta chains sequenced from one sample in a study of vaccination and CD4 T cells after COVID-19. With the Oncomine TCR Beta short-read assay, DNA from cultured CD4+ T cells was sequenced. TCRdb independently ran MiXCR on the PCR reads; one entry per CDR3 protein. The table records roughly 7,000 distinct CDR3 sequences, 35% to 40% of them present only once. For these TCRs, the target antigens are not known. Stated treatment: approximately nine-day PBMC culture with coronavirus spike peptide pools or control peptides (ViraFEST assay). The unexposed donor's CD4+ T cells were collected before the COVID-19 pandemic (2011-2018). The sample was CD4+ T cells from blood, cultured in vitro. The receptors derive from a human donor in good health.

This clonotype is hyperexpanded. This sequence joins TRBV7-2 and TRBJ2-3; D not certain. V lost 5 bases to trimming and J lost 2 bases, with 5 bases between them. Germline assignment: CDR1 SGHTA and CDR2 FQGNSA. This CDR3 is 12 amino acids long. The CDR3 nucleotides read TGTGCCAGCAGCCCGTACACAGATACGCAGTATTTT. This sequence encodes CASSPYTDTQYF. Looking up the rest from reference TRBV7-2 and TRBJ2-3 gives the full variable domain: GAGVSQSPSNKVTEKGKDVELRCDPISGHTALYWYRQSLGQGLEFLIYFQGNSAPDKSGLPSDRFSAERTGGSVSTLTIQRTQQEDSAVYLCASSPYTDTQYFGPGTRLTVL.

The chain employs TRBV20-1 and TRBJ1-5, with D perhaps TRBD1 (6 bases). Trimming removed 5 bases at V and 0 bases at J, with 14 bases between. The CDR3 runs to 15 residues. The germline V gene has CDR1 DFQATT and CDR2 SNEGSKA (reference sequence). CDR3 protein: CSARPVDSSNQPQHF. CDR3 in DNA: TGCAGTGCTCGTCCCGTGGACAGTAGCAATCAGCCCCAGCATTTT.

The rearrangement joins TRBV2 to TRBJ2-5, with 8 nucleotides matching TRBD2. Germline CDR1 and CDR2: SNHLY and FYNNEI. CDR3 length: 11 residues. J was trimmed by 12 bases and V by 1 base; bases with no gene match: 1. As DNA, the CDR3 is TGTGCCAGCAGTGAAGGGGGACTAGAGTACTTC. Its protein product is CASSEGGLEYF.

This clonotype showed up just a few times. The chain couples TRBV20-1 to TRBJ1-1; tentatively, D is TRBD1 (5 bases). V lost 3 bases, J lost 6 bases, and 20 bases lay in between. The CDR3 is made up of 15 amino acids. The germline V gene encodes CDR1 DFQATT and CDR2 SNEGSKA (reference sequence). Here the CDR3 reads CSASEVTGGFPEAFF. CDR3 DNA sequence: TGCAGTGCTAGTGAAGTAACAGGAGGATTCCCTGAAGCTTTCTTT.

This chain uses TRBV6-1 with TRBJ1-5; tentative D call: TRBD1 (5 bases). V was clipped by 0 bases and J by 3 bases, with 9 bases between them. The germline V gene encodes CDR1 MNHNS and CDR2 SASEGT. The CDR3 runs to 15 residues. CDR3 DNA sequence: TGTGCCAGCAGTGAAGCCGCAGGGAACAATCAGCCCCAGCATTTT. Translated, it gives CASSEAAGNNQPQHF.

There are a few counts of this clonotype. The chain combines TRBV12-3 or TRBV12-4 with TRBJ1-1; the D gene is possibly TRBD1 (5 bases). There are 14 residues in the CDR3. V was clipped by 1 base and J by 3 bases, with 9 bases between them. CDR3 loop: CASSLGLTDTEAFF. CDR3 DNA: TGTGCCAGCAGTTTAGGGCTGACAGACACTGAAGCTTTCTTT.

The chain has TRBV7-3 and TRBJ1-6, with D possibly TRBD1 on 6 matching bases. Germline V gene lookup returns CDR1 SGHTA and CDR2 FQGTGA. Deletions cut 2 bases from V and 8 bases from J, with 10 bases between. The CDR3 extends over 14 amino acids. Here the CDR3 reads CASSLRGGDSPLHF. Written as DNA, the CDR3 is TGTGCCAGCAGCTTACGGGGGGGCGATTCACCCCTCCACTTT.

This clonotype has a handful of counts. The chain joins TRBV20-1 to TRBJ2-3, with TRBD2 matching over 10 bases. Germline trimming cut 5 bases from V and 2 bases from J; bases unmatched to any gene: 10. Germline CDR1 DFQATT, CDR2 SNEGSKA (reference sequence). This CDR3 is built from 16 residues. CDR3 sequence reads: CSASPGLAEITDTQYF. The CDR3 coding sequence is TGCAGTGCTTCTCCAGGACTAGCGGAGATCACAGATACGCAGTATTTT.

The table lists this clonotype with a few counts. The chain uses TRBV6-1 and TRBJ2-2, with D maybe TRBD1 (5 bases). The germline gives CDR1 MNHNS, CDR2 SASEGT. The V end was cut by 6 bases, the J end by 6 bases, with 14 bases between. The CDR3 has 14 amino acids. The CDR3 region is CASSLGVEAGELFF. CDR3 DNA: TGTGCCAGCAGCTTAGGGGTTGAGGCCGGGGAGCTGTTTTTT.

This clonotype showed up just a few times. The J gene is TRBJ2-5, the V gene TRBV5-1; 10 bases align to TRBD2. This CDR3 region has 16 residues. The germline CDR1 and CDR2 sequences are SGHRS and YFSETQ. V trimming: 1 base; J trimming: 5 bases; junction bases outside the gene matches: 8. The DNA of the CDR3 is TGCGCCAGCAGCTTGAACCAGCGGGGGGGCCTCGAGACCCAGTACTTC. This sequence encodes CASSLNQRGGLETQYF.

Only a few counts were recorded for this clonotype. The chain combines TRBV20-1 with TRBJ2-7, with 8 positions matching TRBD2. V dropped 2 bases and J dropped 4; count of bases not matched to a gene: 4. This CDR3 is 13 amino acids long. Germline-derived CDR1 and CDR2 are DFQATT and SNEGSKA (reference sequence). The CDR3 spells CSARPGLEYEQYF. DNA for the CDR3: TGCAGTGCTAGACCGGGACTAGAATACGAGCAGTACTTC.

V is TRBV7-8 and J is TRBJ1-1; D remains unclear. CDR3 length: 14 amino acids. V was trimmed by 1 base and J by 1 base, leaving 7 bases between them. Germline loops: CDR1 SGHVS, CDR2 FQNEAQ. The CDR3 region is CASSLGWENTEAFF. The CDR3 nucleotides read TGTGCCAGCAGCTTAGGATGGGAGAACACTGAAGCTTTCTTT.

The chain carries TRBV20-1 and TRBJ2-1; 9 bases line up with TRBD2. The CDR3 spans 15 residues. J was trimmed by 6 bases and V by 3 bases; bases with no gene match: 9. Germline V lookup: CDR1 DFQATT, CDR2 SNEGSKA (reference sequence). In DNA, the CDR3 is TGCAGTGCTAGGAGGGGACGTAGCGGGGGCAATGAGCAGTTCTTC. This codes for CSARRGRSGGNEQFF.

The gene calls are TRBV7-9 and TRBJ2-3, with a possible D match to TRBD1 (6 bases). CDR1 and CDR2 from the germline V gene are SEHNR and FQNEAQ (reference sequence). The CDR3 has 15 residues. Trimming took off 3 bases at V and 4 bases at J, with 14 bases between the two ends. In nucleotides, the CDR3 is TGTGCCAGCAGCTTGGTGGGGGCCAACTCAGATACGCAGTATTTT. This gives the protein CASSLVGANSDTQYF.

The rearrangement uses TRBV6-2 or TRBV6-3 and TRBJ1-1; D not certain. The germline V gene encodes CDR1 MNHEY and CDR2 SVGEGT. CDR3 length: 11 residues. Trimming took off 3 bases at V and 7 bases at J, with 6 bases between the two ends. In nucleotides, the CDR3 is TGTGCCAGCAGTTATAGGAATGAAGCTTTCTTT. This sequence encodes CASSYRNEAFF.